This TCR beta chain came from a study of control samples from healthy donors and cancer patients. The CDR3 is 15 amino acids. Germline V gene lookup returns CDR1 SGHNT and CDR2 YYREEE (reference sequence). The V end lost 0 bases, the J end lost 11 bases, and 18 bases lay between the germline ends. The method was immunoSEQ multiplex PCR; TCRdb's version includes in-frame clones alone and lacks a portion of them. The sample has about 190,000 clones, just under 95% seen once. The chain uses TRBV5-4 and TRBJ1-5; possibly TRBD1 for D (6 bases). The sequence was collected from a man aged 18 to 30 in good health. Sequenced input: blood. In nucleotides, the CDR3 is TGTGCCAGCAGCTTGGACAGGGAGGCAACGTCGGCCCAGCATTTT. Residues: CASSLDREATSAQHF.